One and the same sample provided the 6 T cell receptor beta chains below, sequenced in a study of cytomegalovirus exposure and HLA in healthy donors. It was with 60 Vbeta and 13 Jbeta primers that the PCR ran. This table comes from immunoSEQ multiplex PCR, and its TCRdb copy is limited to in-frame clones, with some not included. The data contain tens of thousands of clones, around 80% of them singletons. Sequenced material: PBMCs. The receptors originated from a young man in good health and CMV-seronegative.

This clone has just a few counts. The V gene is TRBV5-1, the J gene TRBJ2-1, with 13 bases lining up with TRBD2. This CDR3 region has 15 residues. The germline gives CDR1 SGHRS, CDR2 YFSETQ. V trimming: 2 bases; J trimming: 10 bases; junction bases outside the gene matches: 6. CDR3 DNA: TGCGCCAGCAGCTTCGAGACTAGCGGGAGGCGGGAGCAGTTCTTC. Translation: CASSFETSGRREQFF.

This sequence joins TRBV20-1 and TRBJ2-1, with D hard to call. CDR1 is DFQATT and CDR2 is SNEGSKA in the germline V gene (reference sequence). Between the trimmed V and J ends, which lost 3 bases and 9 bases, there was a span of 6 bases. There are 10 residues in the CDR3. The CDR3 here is CSASAGEQFF. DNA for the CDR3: TGCAGTGCTAGCGCCGGTGAGCAGTTCTTC.

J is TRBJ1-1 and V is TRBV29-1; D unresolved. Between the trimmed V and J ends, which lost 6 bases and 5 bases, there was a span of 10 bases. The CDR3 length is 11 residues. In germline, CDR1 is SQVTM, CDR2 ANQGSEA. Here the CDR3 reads CSVVTNTEAFF. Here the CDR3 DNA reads TGCAGCGTGGTCACAAATACTGAAGCTTTCTTT.

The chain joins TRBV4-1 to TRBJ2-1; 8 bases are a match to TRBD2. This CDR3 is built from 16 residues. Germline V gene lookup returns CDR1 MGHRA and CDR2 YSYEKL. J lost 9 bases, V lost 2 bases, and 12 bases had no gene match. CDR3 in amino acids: CASSQPGGETSGEQFF. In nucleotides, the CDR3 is TGCGCCAGCAGCCAACCCGGAGGGGAAACTAGCGGTGAGCAGTTCTTC.

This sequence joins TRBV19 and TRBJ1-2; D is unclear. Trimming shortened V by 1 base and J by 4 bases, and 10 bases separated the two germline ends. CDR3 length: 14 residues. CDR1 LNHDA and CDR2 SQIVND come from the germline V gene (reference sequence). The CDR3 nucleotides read TGTGCCAGTAGTATAGGCCCGGGTTCCTATGGCTACACCTTC. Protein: CASSIGPGSYGYTF.

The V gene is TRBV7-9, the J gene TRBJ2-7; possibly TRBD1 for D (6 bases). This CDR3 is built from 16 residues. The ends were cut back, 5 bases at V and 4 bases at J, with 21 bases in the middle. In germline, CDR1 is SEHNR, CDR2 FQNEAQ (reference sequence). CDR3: CASSPALGQPFYEQYF. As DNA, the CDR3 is TGTGCCAGCAGCCCCGCTCTCGGACAGCCCTTTTACGAGCAGTACTTC.